Listed here are 20 T cell receptor beta chains from one sample, sequenced in a study of T cell repertoires in MIS-A myocarditis. The protocol was immunoSEQ multiplex PCR, while the TCRdb copy is restricted to in-frame clones and leaves out a portion. The table has 5,500 to 8,000 clones, less than 80% seen once; the top ten hold roughly a fifth. The source material was right inferior lung lobe tissue obtained at autopsy. These receptors were taken from a man in his late teens or twenties with fulminant myocarditis from multisystem inflammatory syndrome in adults (MIS-A) after COVID-19.

This chain uses TRBV6-5 with TRBJ2-7; either TRBD1 or TRBD2 may supply D (5 bases each). Germline V lookup: CDR1 MNHEY, CDR2 SVGAGI. This CDR3 comprises 15 residues. V shed 0 bases and J shed 4 bases, with 13 bases lying between them. The CDR3, as DNA: TGTGCCAGCAGTTACTCCGGGTCCGGGGCATACGAGCAGTACTTC. Translating gives CASSYSGSGAYEQYF.

The chain employs TRBV12-3 or TRBV12-4 and TRBJ1-1; D remains unclear. CDR3 length: 13 amino acids. The ends were cut back, 7 bases at V and 1 base at J, with 10 bases in the middle. CDR3 nucleotides: TGTGCCAGCACCCTCCATCAGAACACTGAAGCTTTCTTT. Residues: CASTLHQNTEAFF.

This sequence joins TRBV27 and TRBJ2-3, with TRBD1 as a possible D gene (5 bases). The CDR3 sequence is 13 residues long. Per germline, CDR1 MNHEY and CDR2 SMNVEV (reference sequence). Trimming removed 6 bases from V and 5 bases from J, with 12 bases in between. DNA for the CDR3: TGTGCCAGCAGACCAAGAACAGGAGATACGCAGTATTTT. It translates to CASRPRTGDTQYF.

The rearrangement joins TRBV30 to TRBJ1-2; D possibly corresponds to TRBD1 (6 bases). The length of the CDR3 is 15 residues. V gave up 5 bases and J gave up 2 bases, with 18 bases separating them. The V gene's germline CDR1 is GTSNPN and CDR2 SVGIG (reference sequence). The CDR3 sequence: CAWEGGIAKNYGYTF. DNA of the CDR3: TGTGCCTGGGAGGGGGGGATAGCGAAAAACTATGGCTACACCTTC.

The gene calls are TRBV19 and TRBJ1-3; D is ambiguous. V was cut by 1 base and J by 0 bases, with 10 bases left in between. CDR1 is LNHDA, CDR2 SQIVND, per germline (reference sequence). CDR3 length: 16 amino acids. In DNA, the CDR3 is TGTGCCAGTAGTATAGCTTCGGGCTACTCTGGAAACACCATATATTTT. It codes for CASSIASGYSGNTIYF.

CDR3 in DNA: TGTGCCAGCAGCTTCGAGGGACTGCAGTACTTC. Amino acids: CASSFEGLQYF. The gene calls are TRBV7-8 and TRBJ2-7; tentative D call: TRBD2 (6 bases). This CDR3 is 11 amino acids long. V lost 3 bases and J lost 9, with 9 bases in between. Germline CDR1 reads SGHVS; CDR2 reads FQNEAQ.

The chain has TRBV29-1 and TRBJ1-2; the D gene is possibly TRBD1 (5 bases). In germline, CDR1 is SQVTM, CDR2 ANQGSEA. V lost 6 bases and J 2 bases, leaving 16 bases between the germline ends. The CDR3 totals 14 residues. CDR3 protein: CSVTWAGRNYGYTF. The CDR3, as DNA: TGCAGCGTCACTTGGGCGGGACGGAACTATGGCTACACCTTC.

The V gene is TRBV11-2, the J gene TRBJ2-1; tentative D call: TRBD2 (5 bases). This CDR3 spans 15 amino acids. Germline lookup yields CDR1 SGHAT and CDR2 FQNNGV. V was shortened by 1 base and J by 0 bases, with 7 bases between the two germline ends. The CDR3 spells CASSLGRLSYNEQFF. CDR3 coding DNA: TGTGCCAGCAGCTTAGGGAGGCTCTCCTACAATGAGCAGTTCTTC.

The CDR3: CASSSTSGSADTQYF. The CDR3 nucleotides read TGTGCCAGCAGCTCGACTAGCGGGAGCGCAGATACGCAGTATTTT. The chain is built from TRBV7-2 and TRBJ2-3; 12 bases match TRBD2. With 4 bases clipped from V and 4 bases from J, the junction kept 3 bases outside the gene matches. The CDR3 extends over 15 amino acids. Germline lookup yields CDR1 SGHTA and CDR2 FQGNSA.

The chain has TRBV3-1 (or the pseudogene TRBV3-2) and TRBJ2-1; a weak D match, TRBD1 (5 bases). This CDR3 has 17 amino acids. Germline V gene data show CDR1 as LGHDT and CDR2 as YNNKEL (reference sequence). Trimming pared 4 bases from V and 0 bases from J, leaving 16 bases between. The CDR3 region has the DNA TGTGCCAGCAGCCTCTTAGAGGTGGGGCCCTCCTACAATGAGCAGTTCTTC. It encodes CASSLLEVGPSYNEQFF.

This chain joins TRBV11-2 and TRBJ2-1; unclear D gene. CDR1 is SGHAT and CDR2 is FQNNGV in the germline V gene. Trimming pared 3 bases from V and 5 bases from J, leaving 17 bases between. The CDR3 runs to 16 residues. The CDR3 coding sequence is TGTGCCAGCAGCTTGGGTACGTTTGTCAGTGACAATGAGCAGTTCTTC. Protein sequence: CASSLGTFVSDNEQFF. Drawing the rest from reference TRBV11-2 and TRBJ2-1, the complete variable domain is EAGVAQSPRYKIIEKRQSVAFWCNPISGHATLYWYQQILGQGPKLLIQFQNNGVVDDSQLPKDRFSAERLKGVDSTLKIQPAKLEDSAVYLCASSLGTFVSDNEQFFGPGTRLTVL.

Within the sample, this clone is large. The V and J genes are TRBV6-2 or TRBV6-3 and TRBJ2-5; tentative D call: TRBD1 (5 bases). The V gene's germline CDR1 is MNHEY and CDR2 SVGEGT. The CDR3 consists of 16 residues. Trimming took 5 bases from V and 9 from J, leaving 25 bases between them. The CDR3 region is CASSTLLIQGAWAQYF. The CDR3 nucleotides are TGTGCCAGCAGTACCTTACTAATCCAGGGCGCTTGGGCCCAGTACTTC.

The V call is TRBV28, the J call TRBJ2-3; D gene ambiguous. Trimming stripped 5 bases from V and 6 bases from J, with 18 bases between. The CDR3 is 15 residues long. The germline CDR1 and CDR2 sequences are MDHEN and SYDVKM. CDR3 in amino acids: CASSPPLRPDDTQYF. The CDR3 DNA sequence: TGTGCCAGCAGTCCACCCCTCAGACCAGACGATACGCAGTATTTT.

This clone was recorded a few times. The chain combines TRBV7-2 with TRBJ2-7; 8 positions match TRBD1. Germline CDR1 is SGHTA and CDR2 is FQGNSA. The ends lost 4 bases at V and 3 bases at J; junction bases unmatched: 11. This CDR3 is 16 amino acids long. The CDR3 sequence is CASSYKPGQVLYEQYF. The CDR3 nucleotides are TGTGCCAGCAGCTACAAGCCGGGACAGGTCCTCTACGAGCAGTACTTC.

Only a few counts were recorded for this clone. The chain joins TRBV5-6 to TRBJ2-1, with 7 bases that match TRBD2. The CDR3 totals 11 residues. Per germline, CDR1 SGHDT and CDR2 YYEEEE. Unmatched junction bases numbered 0, after V lost 0 bases and J lost 12 bases. In DNA, the CDR3 is TGTGCCAGCAGCTTGGGGACTAGGCAGTTCTTC. Its translation is CASSLGTRQFF.

The chain couples TRBV4-3 to TRBJ1-3, with D possibly matching TRBD1 (5 bases). V lost 4 bases, J lost 3 bases, and 13 bases lay in between. The CDR3 consists of 15 residues. From germline, CDR1 is LGHNA and CDR2 YSLEER. This CDR3 is CASSPSTGYGNTIYF. The CDR3, as DNA: TGCGCCAGCAGCCCCAGCACAGGTTATGGAAACACCATATATTTT.

The DNA for the CDR3 is TGTGCCAGCAGTTACCAGGGGGCAGGGAGTTCACCCCTCCACTTT. This gives the protein CASSYQGAGSSPLHF. The genes are TRBV6-5 and TRBJ1-6; 8 nucleotides line up with TRBD1. CDR1 and CDR2 from the germline V gene are MNHEY and SVGAGI. The CDR3 runs 15 residues. V was clipped by 2 bases and J by 9 bases; unmatched bases: 6.

This clone was observed a handful of times. The chain combines TRBV10-1 with TRBJ1-3, with D hard to call. Deletions cut 10 bases from V and 5 bases from J, with 15 bases between. The CDR3 extends over 13 amino acids. The germline V gene encodes CDR1 WNHNN and CDR2 SYGVQD (reference sequence). The CDR3 here is CAIHWRVRNTIYF. As DNA, the CDR3 is TGCGCCATCCATTGGAGGGTGAGAAACACCATATATTTT.

The J gene is TRBJ2-7, the V gene TRBV18; a possible D gene is TRBD1 (5 bases). The germline V gene has CDR1 KGHSH and CDR2 LQKENI. The V gene lost 3 bases and the J gene lost 0 bases, with 24 bases spanning the gap. The CDR3 length is 19 residues. The CDR3 DNA follows: TGTGCCAGCTCACCTCTAGGGGCAATGAGGCTCGGAAGCTCCTACGAGCAGTACTTC. Translation: CASSPLGAMRLGSSYEQYF. The full variable domain, completed using reference TRBV18 and TRBJ2-7, is NAGVMQNPRHLVRRRGQEARLRCSPMKGHSHVYWYRQLPEEGLKFMVYLQKENIIDESGMPKERFSAEFPKEGPSILRIQQVVRGDSAAYFCASSPLGAMRLGSSYEQYFGPGTRLTVT.

V is TRBV28 and J is TRBJ1-5; D unclear. V was pared by 5 bases and J by 7 bases, with 9 bases between. The germline V gene has CDR1 MDHEN and CDR2 SYDVKM. The CDR3 covers 12 residues. CDR3 in amino acids: CASSPYSQPQHF. CDR3 nucleotides: TGTGCCAGCAGTCCATACTCGCAGCCCCAGCATTTT.